A single sample is the source of the 15 T cell receptor beta chains below, sequenced in a study of blood T cell repertoires in COVID-19. Using immunoSEQ multiplex PCR, the repertoire was profiled, and TCRdb retains in-frame clones only, with some absent. There are 250,000 to 350,000 clones in the sample; roughly 90% occur only once, and over 9% lies in the top ten. The sample consisted of peripheral blood. The receptors were gathered from a woman younger than 45 with COVID-19, enrolled during active disease.

V is TRBV7-6 and J is TRBJ2-5, with 10 bases identical to TRBD2. The CDR3 length is 13 residues. Trimming removed 5 bases from V and 6 bases from J; junction bases left unmatched: 3. Looked up from germline, CDR1 is SGHVS and CDR2 is FNYEAQ. The CDR3 DNA follows: TGTGCCAGCAGCCCGGGACTAGCGAAGACCCAGTACTTC. As protein: CASSPGLAKTQYF.

J is TRBJ2-7 and V is TRBV4-2, with no clear D. V was shortened by 6 bases and J by 1 base, with 16 bases between the two germline ends. Germline V CDR1 and CDR2: LGHNA, YNFKEQ. This CDR3 is built from 15 residues. In DNA, the CDR3 is TGTGCCAGCAGTCGCCCCGGCGACTTATCCTACGAGCAGTACTTC. Protein product: CASSRPGDLSYEQYF.

CDR3 bases: TGTGCCAGCAAACTCCAGGGGTTGGCTAGCACAGATACGCAGTATTTT. Residues: CASKLQGLASTDTQYF. The chain uses TRBV5-8 and TRBJ2-3, with D possibly being TRBD1 (6 bases). The CDR3 consists of 16 residues. Germline V gene sequence: CDR1 SGHTS, CDR2 YDEGEE. Deletions cut 6 bases from V and 0 bases from J, with 17 bases between.

V is TRBV2 and J is TRBJ1-4; D is perhaps TRBD1 (6 bases). Trimming stripped 7 bases from V and 7 bases from J, with 13 bases between. Germline values: CDR1 SNHLY, CDR2 FYNNEI. The CDR3 totals 13 residues. The CDR3: CASNYRAREKLFF. DNA for the CDR3: TGTGCCAGCAATTACAGGGCCCGTGAAAAACTGTTTTTT.

The chain is built from TRBV7-2 and TRBJ2-7; 9 bases are a match to TRBD1. Per the germline V gene, CDR1 is SGHTA and CDR2 is FQGNSA. The CDR3 consists of 15 residues. The ends lost 5 bases at V and 4 bases at J; junction bases unmatched: 9. CDR3 region: CASSPGDRVGYEQYF. The CDR3 DNA sequence: TGTGCCAGCAGCCCCGGGGACAGGGTGGGGTACGAGCAGTACTTC.

The chain recombines TRBV7-9 with TRBJ2-2, with D hard to call. Germline V gene data show CDR1 as SEHNR and CDR2 as FQNEAQ (reference sequence). The CDR3 contains 15 residues. V was trimmed by 2 bases and J by 5 bases, leaving 12 bases between them. The CDR3 nucleotides read TGTGCCAGCAGCTTAACCCAGGTTAGGACCGGGGAGCTGTTTTTT. It yields the protein CASSLTQVRTGELFF.

This chain connects TRBV4-1 to TRBJ1-5; the D gene is possibly TRBD1 (6 bases). Germline V gene lookup returns CDR1 MGHRA and CDR2 YSYEKL. Trimming cost V 1 base and J 4 bases, with 14 bases left between them. This CDR3 has 16 residues. The CDR3 DNA reads as TGCGCCAGCAGCCAAGCGGCGGCAGGGGAAAATCAGCCCCAGCATTTT. This translates into CASSQAAAGENQPQHF.

The chain carries TRBV10-1 and TRBJ2-1; 10 bases line up with TRBD2. V trimming: 3 bases; J trimming: 7 bases; junction bases outside the gene matches: 9. The CDR3 has 16 residues. In germline, CDR1 is WNHNN, CDR2 SYGVQD (reference sequence). The CDR3 nucleotides are TGCGCCAGCAGTGAAACTAGCGGGATAATGAAGAATGAGCAGTTCTTC. Protein product: CASSETSGIMKNEQFF.

The chain carries TRBV5-1 and TRBJ1-2, with TRBD1 identical over 8 bases. CDR3 length: 15 amino acids. The V gene end was trimmed by 5 bases and the J gene end by 5 bases; junction bases not matched to a gene: 11. CDR1 and CDR2 (germline): SGHRS, YFSETQ. The DNA of the CDR3 is TGCGCCAGCAGAGATTCCGGGACAGGAGGGTATGGCTACACCTTC. Residues: CASRDSGTGGYGYTF.

The V and J genes are TRBV5-1 and TRBJ1-3; possibly TRBD1 for D (5 bases). This CDR3 comprises 15 residues. Germline V gene sequence: CDR1 SGHRS, CDR2 YFSETQ. V was cut by 4 bases and J by 3 bases, with 14 bases left in between. The CDR3 sequence is CASSPLIGGGNTIYF. The CDR3 region has the DNA TGCGCCAGCAGCCCCTTGATCGGGGGTGGAAACACCATATATTTT.

The chain employs TRBV30 and TRBJ2-1; maybe TRBD1 (7 bases). This CDR3 has 11 amino acids. Trimming took off 2 bases at V and 10 bases at J, with 9 bases between the two ends. The V gene's germline CDR1 is GTSNPN and CDR2 SVGIG (reference sequence). CDR3 residues: CAWSQGGEQFF. CDR3 sequence (DNA): TGTGCCTGGAGTCAGGGGGGCGAGCAGTTCTTC.

V and J are TRBV24-1 and TRBJ2-1; 12 positions agree with TRBD2. Germline CDR1 and CDR2: KGHDR and SFDVKD. The CDR3 is 16 amino acids. Germline trimming cut 5 bases from V and 4 bases from J; bases unmatched to any gene: 5. In DNA, the CDR3 is TGTGCCACCAGTGGCCTAGGGACTAGCGGGTACAATGAGCAGTTCTTC. This codes for CATSGLGTSGYNEQFF.

The rearrangement links TRBV24-1 to TRBJ1-4; D is possibly TRBD1 (6 bases). Germline lookup yields CDR1 KGHDR and CDR2 SFDVKD. Trimming shortened V by 4 bases and J by 2 bases, and 10 bases separated the two germline ends. The CDR3 sequence is 15 residues long. CDR3 in amino acids: CATSEATGTNEKLFF. The CDR3 region has the DNA TGTGCCACCAGTGAAGCTACAGGGACTAATGAAAAACTGTTTTTT.

The rearrangement links TRBV5-5 to TRBJ1-5; tentatively, D is TRBD1 (6 bases). The ends were cut back, 0 bases at V and 7 bases at J, with 11 bases in the middle. Germline CDR1 SGHKS, CDR2 YYEKEE (reference sequence). There are 14 residues in the CDR3. CDR3 in DNA: TGTGCCAGCAGCTTGGAACAGGGTAGGCAGCCCCAGCATTTT. Translated, it gives CASSLEQGRQPQHF.

The chain joins TRBV10-1 to TRBJ2-1, with 14 nucleotides matching TRBD2. The CDR3 consists of 16 residues. From germline, CDR1 is WNHNN and CDR2 SYGVQD (reference sequence). V trimming: 3 bases; J trimming: 7 bases; junction bases outside the gene matches: 5. The DNA for the CDR3 is TGCGCCAGCAGTGACCTGACTAGCGGGAGGGGGAATGAGCAGTTCTTC. Amino acid sequence: CASSDLTSGRGNEQFF.